This T cell receptor (beta chain) was sequenced in a study of blood T cell repertoires in COVID-19 (dated by TCRdb to the early 2020s). Regarding the study in general: Collaborator samples came from the United States, Italy and Spain and covered acute and convalescent phases of COVID-19. A freely available public database, intended as a resource for researchers studying the immune response to SARS-CoV-2, is where the repertoires were released. Subjects who had been exposed to COVID-19, were actively infected with it, or had recovered from it provided the deeply sampled blood TCRbeta repertoires that made up the dataset. HLA class I and class II types, where available, came from metadata supplied by the sample provider rather than from assay-based typing. The sample metadata nearly always contained a de-identified subject ID, COVID-19 status, age in years and sex. Samples came from the ongoing ImmuneRACE study (first 160 participants) plus 1,254 subjects from 6 global collaborators. The prospective study material was composed of cDNA or gDNA derived from T cells, B-cell-depleted T cells, or PBMCs. The full study reports these points: Clinical and demographic metadata were provided uncurated, with the amount varying by source and participant.

TCRbeta CDR3 regions were amplified from genomic DNA by means of the immunoSEQ Assay, a bias-controlled multiplex PCR. In the authors' own workflow: Nucleated cell counts per sample were estimated from amplification of reference gene primers within the assay. To quantify the absolute abundance of each unique TCRbeta CDR3 rearrangement, sequence reads were collapsed and filtered. For each sample, productive Simpson clonality was calculated as the square root of Simpson's diversity index over productive rearrangements. Drawn from immuneACCESS, this table holds only the in-frame rearrangements with V and J called that TCRdb kept. Clones are partly lost; checked studies trace under half to an unresolved V gene and leave the rest unexplained. D and trimming were read from the DNA, whereas the V and J calls and clone size are those reported in that table. This sample has roughly 300,000 clones in its table, and approximately 85% of those were observed once. The top ten clonotypes cover under 2% of the sample.

Germline trimming: 5 bases from V, 7 bases from J; junction bases outside gene matches: 12. As encoded in the germline V gene (reference sequence), CDR1 is SEHNR while CDR2 is FQNEAQ. Including the terminal cysteine and phenylalanine, the CDR3 comprises 16 residues. Of the read, only the CDR3 DNA is kept; its 48 bases are in frame from base 1. Collaborating institutions collected whole blood in K2EDTA tubes following their own protocols. For TCRbeta analysis, collaborator samples were shipped as frozen whole blood, as isolated PBMCs, or as DNA extracted from either sample type. In its sample, this clone was seen a few times. Its antigen is currently not known. No quality values exist for individual bases; no much larger clone is one base distant.

The sample was peripheral blood. The clonotype was recovered from a woman aged 50 to 60 with acute or convalescent COVID-19. The rearrangement combines TRBV7-9 with TRBJ1-5; 9 nucleotides in the junction match TRBD1. The DNA sequence is as follows: TGTGCCAGCAGCCCCGAGGGACAGGGTAAGGGACAGCCCCAGCATTTT. Its protein product is CASSPEGQGKGQPQHF.